The present entry profiles one T cell receptor (beta chain) with its context. This entry is derived from a study of blood T cell repertoires in COVID-19. Original processing notes: Nucleated cell number was recorded as an estimate derived from reference gene primer amplification. Produced via immunoSEQ multiplex PCR; TCRdb's table is partial and in-frame only. The DNA was the basis for D and trimming; V, J and clone size are from that table. The table shows approximately 200,000 clones, with around nine tenths occurring only once. The CDR3 sequence is 14 residues long. V lost 4 bases to trimming and J lost 6 bases, with 13 bases between them. The germline V gene encodes CDR1 SGHTA and CDR2 FQGNSA.

The chain recombines TRBV7-2 with TRBJ1-5; perhaps TRBD1 as D (6 bases). Sequencing used peripheral blood. The source of this sequence is a man aged 25-40 years with acute or convalescent COVID-19. The CDR3 nucleotides are TGTGCCAGCAGCTACCAACAGGGCGGTCAGCCCCAGCATTTT. Translating gives CASSYQQGGQPQHF.